This record looks at one T cell receptor beta chain sequence and its context. Its antigen is still unknown. This CDR3 comprises 15 residues. The entry originates in a study of cytomegalovirus exposure and HLA in healthy donors. Primers for the PCR totalled 60 Vbeta and 13 Jbeta. Repertoires were generated with immunoSEQ multiplex PCR, while TCRdb's copy carries only in-frame clones and drops some. The repertoire has about 100,000 clones, roughly 70% of them found once; the top ten carry about 4.3%. Broader study findings: TCR beta sequences reportedly predicted most subjects' HLA-A and HLA-B alleles accurately. In a later analysis, productive TCRs from donors in an Asian-associated ancestry cluster reportedly carried fewer N-insertions than the cohort mean.

These donors counted as nominally healthy when sampled, but unrecorded immune exposures were likely. Sequencing was carried out using PBMCs. This chain joins TRBV21-1 and TRBJ2-5; the table gives TRBD2 as D, unverified against the DNA. TRBV21-1 is a pseudogene locus. The receptor was isolated from a young woman in good health and CMV-seropositive. The CDR3 spells CASSWVSGRTATQYF. The CDR3 nucleotides read TGTGCCAGCAGCTGGGTTAGCGGGAGAACGGCGACCCAGTACTTC.